A single sample gave rise to the 32 T cell receptor beta chains below, sequenced in a study of cytomegalovirus exposure and HLA in healthy donors (dated by TCRdb to about 2017). Library creation used the immunoSEQ multiplex PCR assay. A mixture of 60 forward primers for TCR Vbeta segments and 13 reverse primers for TCR Jbeta segments was used in the multiplex PCR. Sourced from immuneACCESS, this table was stored by TCRdb with only in-frame sequences that have V and J called. A share of the clones is absent; for the studies checked, an unresolved V gene accounts for under half, and the remainder has no known explanation. The sample table lists about 200,000 clones, 80% of them with a count of one. The top ten clones comprise approximately 1% of the sample. Sequenced material: PBMCs. The receptor source for this set is a woman aged 40 to 50 in good health and CMV-seronegative.

This rearrangement joins TRBV20-1 to TRBJ1-2; D is unclear. CDR3 length equals 9 residues. CDR1 and CDR2 (germline): DFQATT, SNEGSKA (reference sequence). The CDR3 loop is CRASGGYTF. CDR3 bases: TGCAGAGCCTCAGGTGGCTACACCTTC.

This chain joins TRBV15 and TRBJ2-7, with TRBD1 matching over 7 bases. Germline loops: CDR1 LNHNV, CDR2 YYDKDF (reference sequence). Trimming cost V 5 bases and J 0 bases; bases outside gene matches: 10. CDR3 length: 16 residues. DNA for the CDR3: TGTGCCACCAGCGACCGAAGGACAGGTTACTCCTACGAGCAGTACTTC. Translation gives CATSDRRTGYSYEQYF. The full variable domain, completed using reference TRBV15 and TRBJ2-7, is DAMVIQNPRYQVTQFGKPVTLSCSQTLNHNVMYWYQQKSSQAPKLLFHYYDKDFNNEADTPDNFQSRRPNTSFCFLDIRSPGLGDTAMYLCATSDRRTGYSYEQYFGPGTRLTVT.

V usage is TRBV7-8 and J usage is TRBJ1-1, with D perhaps matching TRBD1 (6 bases). The CDR3 has 14 amino acids. Deletions cut 3 bases from V and 1 base from J, with 9 bases between. Looked up from germline, CDR1 is SGHVS and CDR2 is FQNEAQ. The CDR3 DNA is TGTGCCAGCAGCTTTAACAGGGCGAACACTGAAGCTTTCTTT. As protein: CASSFNRANTEAFF.

Only a few counts were recorded for this clone. J is TRBJ1-5 and V is TRBV30, with 10 nucleotides matching TRBD1. Germline assignment: CDR1 GTSNPN and CDR2 SVGIG (reference sequence). This CDR3 is built from 15 residues. V shed 2 bases and J 4 bases; nucleotides not matched to a gene: 5. The CDR3 region is CAWSRMGQGNQPQHF. The CDR3 bases are TGTGCCTGGAGTAGGATGGGACAGGGGAATCAGCCCCAGCATTTT.

V is TRBV21-1 and J is TRBJ2-1; TRBD1, the table's D call, was not compared with the DNA. TRBV21-1 is given as a pseudogene. There are 16 residues in the CDR3. CDR3 loop: CASSNVLGTGSNEQFF. The CDR3 nucleotides are TGTGCCAGCAGCAATGTTCTCGGGACAGGGAGCAATGAGCAGTTCTTC.

This clone has only a few counts. This chain links TRBV5-1 with TRBJ1-4; 8 bases match TRBD1. This CDR3 comprises 15 residues. V shed 4 bases and J 7 bases; nucleotides not matched to a gene: 9. Germline V gene data show CDR1 as SGHRS and CDR2 as YFSETQ. The CDR3, as DNA: TGCGCCAGCAGCGTGACAGGGGCGACGGGTGAAAAACTGTTTTTT. It is translated as CASSVTGATGEKLFF.

This clone has just one count. This rearrangement joins TRBV6-5 to TRBJ2-2, with a weak D call TRBD2 (5 bases). The CDR3 runs to 16 residues. With 2 bases removed from V and 2 bases from J, the gap between germline ends came to 12 bases. In germline, CDR1 is MNHEY, CDR2 SVGAGI. CDR3 in DNA: TGTGCCAGCAGTTACGGGGTAGCGATTAACACCGGGGAGCTGTTTTTT. Translating it yields CASSYGVAINTGELFF.

The rearrangement links TRBV18 to TRBJ2-7; 11 bases fit TRBD1. Germline trimming cut 1 base from V and 9 bases from J; bases unmatched to any gene: 8. The germline CDR1 and CDR2 sequences are KGHSH and LQKENI. The CDR3 runs 15 residues. The CDR3 sequence: CASSPLDRGLQVQYF. The CDR3 DNA follows: TGTGCCAGCTCACCACTGGACAGGGGGCTGCAGGTGCAGTACTTC.

The chain uses TRBV6-1 and TRBJ1-5; 9 positions match TRBD1. CDR3 length equals 14 residues. Germline V lookup: CDR1 MNHNS, CDR2 SASEGT. V lost 3 bases, J lost 6 bases, and 3 bases stayed unmatched. In DNA, the CDR3 is TGTGCCAGCAGTGAGGGGACAGGGTTTCAGCCCCAGCATTTT. Protein: CASSEGTGFQPQHF.

The sample holds a few counts of this clone. This chain links TRBV29-1 with TRBJ2-1; 8 bases map to TRBD2. V was pared by 7 bases and J by 8 bases, with 13 bases of the junction left unmatched. This CDR3 is 14 amino acids long. Germline V lookup: CDR1 SQVTM, CDR2 ANQGSEA. The chain's CDR3 is CSASNTGGEDEQFF. The CDR3 DNA follows: TGCAGCGCCTCAAATACCGGGGGGGAAGATGAGCAGTTCTTC.

This clone has a handful of counts. The chain recombines TRBV5-1 with TRBJ2-7; D not resolved. The germline V gene encodes CDR1 SGHRS and CDR2 YFSETQ. The ends were cut back, 4 bases at V and 6 bases at J, with 11 bases in the middle. CDR3 size: 12 residues. This chain's CDR3 is CASSAGRSEQYF. CDR3 in DNA: TGCGCCAGCAGCGCCGGTAGGAGCGAGCAGTACTTC.

CDR3 region: CASSRRWTGDSYEQYV. In DNA form, the CDR3 reads TGTGCCAGCAGCCGACGGTGGACAGGGGATTCCTACGAGCAGTACGTC. The chain links TRBV11-2 to TRBJ2-7; TRBD1 aligns across 9 bases. Germline-derived CDR1 and CDR2 are SGHAT and FQNNGV. CDR3 length: 16 amino acids. Trimming took 5 bases from V and 1 from J; bases not matched to a gene: 9.

The genes are TRBV30 and TRBJ2-7; D is perhaps TRBD1 (5 bases). CDR3 size: 14 residues. With 2 bases removed from V and 6 bases from J, the gap between germline ends came to 17 bases. Germline V gene lookup returns CDR1 GTSNPN and CDR2 SVGIG (reference sequence). The CDR3 here is CAWSPLRYRSEQYF. In DNA, the CDR3 is TGTGCCTGGAGTCCCCTTCGTTACAGGAGCGAGCAGTACTTC.

V usage is TRBV30 and J usage is TRBJ2-7; 9 nucleotides line up with TRBD1. The CDR3 length is 14 residues. V dropped 2 bases and J dropped 3; count of bases not matched to a gene: 5. Germline CDR1 and CDR2: GTSNPN and SVGIG (reference sequence). The CDR3 loop reads CAWSMDRGGYEQYV. Written as DNA, the CDR3 is TGTGCCTGGAGTATGGACAGGGGCGGCTACGAGCAGTACGTC.

The chain employs TRBV4-2 and TRBJ2-1; 14 nucleotides match TRBD2. Germline lookup yields CDR1 LGHNA and CDR2 YNFKEQ. The CDR3 runs to 16 residues. With 1 base clipped from V and 4 bases from J, the junction kept 0 bases outside the gene matches. The chain's CDR3 is CASSQGLAGGYNEQFF. Here the CDR3 DNA reads TGTGCCAGCAGCCAAGGACTAGCGGGAGGGTACAATGAGCAGTTCTTC.

V and J are TRBV7-2 and TRBJ2-3; 11 bases line up with TRBD2. J was trimmed by 3 bases and V by 4 bases; bases with no gene match: 15. This CDR3 is built from 19 residues. Germline CDR1 is SGHTA and CDR2 is FQGNSA. The CDR3 protein is CASSWRITLAGGGTDTQYF. DNA for the CDR3: TGTGCCAGCAGCTGGAGAATTACTTTAGCGGGAGGGGGAACAGATACGCAGTATTTT.

The genes are TRBV28 and TRBJ1-2; the D gene is possibly TRBD1 (6 bases). Germline CDR1 reads MDHEN; CDR2 reads SYDVKM. The V end lost 4 bases, the J end lost 3 bases, and 12 bases lay between the germline ends. CDR3 length: 14 amino acids. Here the CDR3 reads CASSSAGADYGYTF. CDR3 nucleotides: TGTGCCAGCAGTTCCGCGGGGGCAGACTATGGCTACACCTTC.

This sequence joins TRBV19 and TRBJ2-2; 8 bases line up with TRBD2. The CDR3 is made up of 16 amino acids. In germline, CDR1 is LNHDA, CDR2 SQIVND (reference sequence). V lost 3 bases to trimming and J lost 3 bases; unmatched junction nucleotides: 6. The CDR3 sequence: CASSIREGRDTGELFF. CDR3 sequence (DNA): TGTGCCAGTAGTATTCGGGAGGGCCGGGACACCGGGGAGCTGTTTTTT.

The chain employs TRBV4-2 and TRBJ2-1; 10 nucleotides match TRBD2. The CDR3 sequence is 16 residues long. The germline gives CDR1 LGHNA, CDR2 YNFKEQ. Unmatched junction bases numbered 7, after V lost 0 bases and J lost 8 bases. The CDR3 loop reads CASSQDLASGSDEQFF. CDR3 nucleotide sequence: TGTGCCAGCAGCCAAGATCTTGCTAGCGGGAGCGATGAGCAGTTCTTC.

The genes are TRBV19 and TRBJ2-7; no definite D call. The CDR3 has 15 residues. Germline V gene data show CDR1 as LNHDA and CDR2 as SQIVND (reference sequence). The germline V and J ends were trimmed by 5 bases and 0 bases, with 14 bases remaining between them. The CDR3 protein is CASSLQCVSSYEQYV. CDR3 nucleotide sequence: TGTGCCAGTAGTCTACAGTGTGTGAGCTCCTACGAGCAGTACGTC.

This rearrangement joins TRBV27 to TRBJ2-1; weak D call: TRBD2 (5 bases). Germline CDR1 MNHEY, CDR2 SMNVEV (reference sequence). The CDR3 runs to 13 residues. V gave up 11 bases and J gave up 5 bases, with 16 bases separating them. CDR3 sequence reads: CACSGSANNEQFF. In DNA form, the CDR3 reads TGTGCCTGTTCGGGATCCGCAAACAATGAGCAGTTCTTC.

J is TRBJ1-1 and V is TRBV5-1; TRBD1 is a possible D gene (6 bases). Germline values: CDR1 SGHRS, CDR2 YFSETQ. The CDR3 has 15 residues. Trimming took off 5 bases at V and 3 bases at J, with 17 bases between the two ends. This CDR3 reads CASSQENPGDTEAFF. The CDR3 bases are TGCGCCAGCAGTCAGGAGAACCCAGGGGACACTGAAGCTTTCTTT.

This clone was recorded a few times. The chain combines TRBV2 with TRBJ2-3, with unresolved D. Trimming took off 5 bases at V and 2 bases at J, with 2 bases between the two ends. This CDR3 region has 11 residues. Germline values: CDR1 SNHLY, CDR2 FYNNEI. CDR3 nucleotides: TGTGCCAGCAGTTACACAGATACGCAGTATTTT. It translates to CASSYTDTQYF.

V and J are TRBV2 and TRBJ1-3; TRBD1 aligns across 10 bases. With 6 bases clipped from V and 7 bases from J, the junction kept 9 bases outside the gene matches. CDR1 and CDR2 (germline): SNHLY, FYNNEI. This CDR3 has 15 residues. This CDR3 reads CASSETGGKGNTIYF. The CDR3 nucleotides read TGTGCCAGCAGCGAGACAGGGGGCAAGGGGAACACCATATATTTT.

As concerns this clone: Compared with germline, one end of the junction differs, possibly owing to a read error. The chain combines TRBV6-6 with TRBJ2-7; TRBD1 matches at 8 bases. The length of the CDR3 is 16 residues. CDR1 and CDR2 from the germline V gene are MNHNY and SVGAGI (reference sequence). CDR3 sequence reads: CASSYSQGASSYEQHF. Here the CDR3 DNA reads TGTGCCAGCAGTTACTCCCAGGGGGCGAGCTCCTACGAGCAGCACTTC.

J is TRBJ1-6 and V is TRBV30; possibly TRBD1 for D (5 bases). CDR3 size: 17 residues. V gave up 1 base and J gave up 6 bases, with 19 bases separating them. Germline lookup yields CDR1 GTSNPN and CDR2 SVGIG (reference sequence). The CDR3 is CAWSAPSAGGANSPLHF. The CDR3 coding sequence is TGTGCCTGGAGTGCCCCCTCGGCCGGGGGTGCTAATTCACCCCTCCACTTT.

This chain links TRBV5-1 with TRBJ2-1; 13 bases line up with TRBD2. From germline, CDR1 is SGHRS and CDR2 YFSETQ. The junction had 27 bases not matched to a gene; V was cut back by 2 bases and J by 4 bases. This CDR3 region has 24 residues. The DNA of the CDR3 is TGCGCCAGCAGCTTCGTCCACCCCTCGGGGACAGGGGTTTTACTAGCGGGAGGGTACAATGAGCAGTTCTTC. Translating gives CASSFVHPSGTGVLLAGGYNEQFF.

The V and J genes are TRBV5-1 and TRBJ2-1, with 11 nucleotides matching TRBD2. CDR1 is SGHRS and CDR2 is YFSETQ in the germline V gene. CDR3 length: 18 amino acids. J was trimmed by 9 bases and V by 6 bases; bases with no gene match: 20. CDR3 protein: CASTPRRLAGGPSGEQFF. CDR3 nucleotides: TGCGCCAGCACCCCGCGGAGGTTAGCGGGAGGGCCGAGCGGTGAGCAGTTCTTC.

The J gene is TRBJ1-1, the V gene TRBV7-9; 7 positions agree with TRBD1. CDR1 is SEHNR, CDR2 FQNEAQ, per germline (reference sequence). V trimming: 5 bases; J trimming: 4 bases; junction bases outside the gene matches: 7. CDR3 length equals 14 residues. CDR3 bases: TGTGCCAGCAGCCGACAGGGAGGACGCACTGAAGCTTTCTTT. Its translation: CASSRQGGRTEAFF.

This clone was seen just once. Here the CDR3 reads CASSIGTANMNTEAFF. The CDR3 nucleotides are TGTGCCAGTAGTATAGGGACAGCAAACATGAACACTGAAGCTTTCTTT. The J gene is TRBJ1-1, the V gene TRBV19, with D possibly TRBD1 on 6 matching bases. Trimming shortened V by 1 base and J by 0 bases, and 12 bases separated the two germline ends. Germline lookup yields CDR1 LNHDA and CDR2 SQIVND (reference sequence). The CDR3 length is 16 residues.

This sequence joins TRBV19 and TRBJ2-5; perhaps TRBD2 as D (6 bases). Germline-derived CDR1 and CDR2 are LNHDA and SQIVND (reference sequence). Trimming left V 3 bases short and J 2 bases short, with 13 bases between. This CDR3 region has 15 residues. CDR3 protein: CASSIAGLPQETQYF. In DNA form, the CDR3 reads TGTGCCAGTAGTATTGCGGGACTGCCACAAGAGACCCAGTACTTC. The full variable domain, with the rest looked up from reference TRBV19 and TRBJ2-5, is DGGITQSPKYLFRKEGQNVTLSCEQNLNHDAMYWYRQDPGQGLRLIYYSQIVNDFQKGDIAEGYSVSREKKESFPLTVTSAQKNPTAFYLCASSIAGLPQETQYFGPGTRLLVL.

About this clone itself: A junction boundary mismatches the germline segment, possibly from a read error. The chain has TRBV7-9 and TRBJ2-5; the D gene is possibly TRBD2 (6 bases). The CDR3 is 11 amino acids. From germline, CDR1 is SEHNR and CDR2 FQNEAQ (reference sequence). The CDR3 loop is CASSLDDGGNF. The DNA for the CDR3 is TGTGCCAGCAGCTTAGATGACGGGGGAAACTTC.